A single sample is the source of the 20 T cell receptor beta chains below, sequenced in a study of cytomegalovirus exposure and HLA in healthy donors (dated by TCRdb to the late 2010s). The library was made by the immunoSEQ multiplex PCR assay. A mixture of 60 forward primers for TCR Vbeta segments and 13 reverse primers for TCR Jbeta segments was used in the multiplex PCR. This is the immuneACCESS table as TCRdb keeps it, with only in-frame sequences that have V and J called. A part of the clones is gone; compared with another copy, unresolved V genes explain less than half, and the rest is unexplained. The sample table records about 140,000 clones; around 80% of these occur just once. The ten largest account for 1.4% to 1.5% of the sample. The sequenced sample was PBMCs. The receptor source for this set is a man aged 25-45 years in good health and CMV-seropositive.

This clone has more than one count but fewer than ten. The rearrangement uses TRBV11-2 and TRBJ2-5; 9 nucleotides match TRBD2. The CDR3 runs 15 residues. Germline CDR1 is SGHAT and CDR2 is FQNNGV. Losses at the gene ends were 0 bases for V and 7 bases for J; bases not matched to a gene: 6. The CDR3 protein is CASSLDAGGGGTQYF. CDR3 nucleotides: TGTGCCAGCAGCTTAGATGCGGGGGGGGGTGGGACCCAGTACTTC.

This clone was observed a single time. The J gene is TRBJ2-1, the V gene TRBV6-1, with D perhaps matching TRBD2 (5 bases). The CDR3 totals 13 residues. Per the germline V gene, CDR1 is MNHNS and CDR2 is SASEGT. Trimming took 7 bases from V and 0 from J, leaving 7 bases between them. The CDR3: CASKEASYNEQFF. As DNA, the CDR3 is TGTGCCAGCAAGGAGGCCTCCTACAATGAGCAGTTCTTC.

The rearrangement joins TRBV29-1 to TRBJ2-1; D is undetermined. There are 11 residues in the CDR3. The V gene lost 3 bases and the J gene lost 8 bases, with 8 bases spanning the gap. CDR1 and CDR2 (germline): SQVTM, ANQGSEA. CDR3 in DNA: TGCAGCGTTGACGTCTTTGATGAGCAGTTCTTC. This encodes CSVDVFDEQFF.

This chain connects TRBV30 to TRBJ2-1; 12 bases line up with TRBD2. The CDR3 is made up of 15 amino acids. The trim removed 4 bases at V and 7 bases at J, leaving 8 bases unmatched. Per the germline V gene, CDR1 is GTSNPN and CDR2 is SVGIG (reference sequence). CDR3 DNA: TGTGCCTGGACCCCTAGCGGGGGGGCCGCGAATGAGCAGTTCTTC. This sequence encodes CAWTPSGGAANEQFF.

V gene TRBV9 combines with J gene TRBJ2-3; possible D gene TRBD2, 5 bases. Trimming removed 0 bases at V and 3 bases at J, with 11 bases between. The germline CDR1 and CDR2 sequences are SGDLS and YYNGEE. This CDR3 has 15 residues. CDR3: CASSVAPSPTDTQYF. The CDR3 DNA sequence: TGTGCCAGCAGCGTAGCTCCTAGCCCAACAGATACGCAGTATTTT.

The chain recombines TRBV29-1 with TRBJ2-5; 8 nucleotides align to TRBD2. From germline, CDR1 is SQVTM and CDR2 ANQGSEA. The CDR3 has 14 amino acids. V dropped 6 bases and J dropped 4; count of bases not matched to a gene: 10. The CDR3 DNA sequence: TGCAGCGTACCGATCTCGGGGGGGCCAGAGACCCAGTACTTC. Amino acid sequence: CSVPISGGPETQYF.

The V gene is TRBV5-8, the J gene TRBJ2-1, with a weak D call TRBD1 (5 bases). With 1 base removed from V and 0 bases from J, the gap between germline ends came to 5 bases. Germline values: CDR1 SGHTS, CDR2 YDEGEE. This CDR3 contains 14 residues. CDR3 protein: CASSLQGSYNEQFF. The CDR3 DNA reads TGTGCCAGCAGCTTGCAGGGCTCCTACAATGAGCAGTTCTTC.

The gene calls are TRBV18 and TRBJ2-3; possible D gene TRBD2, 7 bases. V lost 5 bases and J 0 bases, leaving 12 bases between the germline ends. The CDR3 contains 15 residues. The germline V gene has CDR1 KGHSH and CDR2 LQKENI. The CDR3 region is CASSSRGPSTDTQYF. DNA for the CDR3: TGTGCCAGCTCATCGCGGGGGCCTAGCACAGATACGCAGTATTTT.

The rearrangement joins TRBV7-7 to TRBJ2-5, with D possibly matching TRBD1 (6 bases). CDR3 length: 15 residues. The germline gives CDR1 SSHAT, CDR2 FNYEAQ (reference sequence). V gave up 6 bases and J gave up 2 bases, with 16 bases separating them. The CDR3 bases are TGTGCCAGCAGTTTACAGGGTGTCGGGCAAGAGACCCAGTACTTC. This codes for CASSLQGVGQETQYF. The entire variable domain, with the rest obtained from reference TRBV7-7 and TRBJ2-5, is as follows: GAGVSQSPRYKVTKRGQDVTLRCDPISSHATLYWYQQALGQGPEFLTYFNYEAQPDKSGLPSDRFSAERPEGSISTLTIQRTEQRDSAMYRCASSLQGVGQETQYFGPGTRLLVL.

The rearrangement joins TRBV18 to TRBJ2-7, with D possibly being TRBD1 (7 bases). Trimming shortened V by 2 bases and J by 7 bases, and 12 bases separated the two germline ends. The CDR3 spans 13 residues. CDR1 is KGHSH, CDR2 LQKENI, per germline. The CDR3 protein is CASSPLQGREQYF. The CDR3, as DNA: TGTGCCAGCTCACCATTACAGGGGAGGGAGCAGTACTTC.

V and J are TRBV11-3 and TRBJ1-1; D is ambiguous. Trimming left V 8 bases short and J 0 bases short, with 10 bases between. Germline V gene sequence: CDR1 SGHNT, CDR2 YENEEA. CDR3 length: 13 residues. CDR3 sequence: CASSEGLNTEAFF. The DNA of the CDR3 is TGTGCCAGCTCGGAGGGTTTGAACACTGAAGCTTTCTTT.

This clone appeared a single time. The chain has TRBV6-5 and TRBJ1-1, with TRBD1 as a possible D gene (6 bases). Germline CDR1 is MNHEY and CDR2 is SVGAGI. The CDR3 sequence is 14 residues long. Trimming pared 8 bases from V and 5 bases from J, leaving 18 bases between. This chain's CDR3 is CASDPLGAGTEAFF. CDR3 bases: TGTGCCAGCGACCCGTTGGGGGCCGGTACTGAAGCTTTCTTT.

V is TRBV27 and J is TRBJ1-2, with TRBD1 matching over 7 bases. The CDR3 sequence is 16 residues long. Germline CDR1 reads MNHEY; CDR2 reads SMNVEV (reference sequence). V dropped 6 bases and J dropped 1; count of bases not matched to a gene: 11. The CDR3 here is CASSSINRGLNYGYTF. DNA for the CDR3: TGTGCCAGCAGCTCTATTAACAGGGGACTTAACTATGGCTACACCTTC.

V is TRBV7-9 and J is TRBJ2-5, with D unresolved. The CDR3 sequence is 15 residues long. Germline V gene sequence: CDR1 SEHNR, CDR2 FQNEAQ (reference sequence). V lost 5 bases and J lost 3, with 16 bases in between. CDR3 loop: CASSPLVTVKETQYF. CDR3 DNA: TGTGCCAGCAGCCCACTGGTAACGGTCAAAGAGACCCAGTACTTC.

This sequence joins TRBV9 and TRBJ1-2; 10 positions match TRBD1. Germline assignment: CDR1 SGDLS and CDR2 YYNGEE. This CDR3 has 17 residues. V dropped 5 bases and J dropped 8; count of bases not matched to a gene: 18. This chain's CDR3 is CASSESGTGENGGGYTF. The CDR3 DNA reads TGTGCCAGCAGTGAATCCGGGACAGGGGAGAATGGAGGCGGCTACACCTTC.

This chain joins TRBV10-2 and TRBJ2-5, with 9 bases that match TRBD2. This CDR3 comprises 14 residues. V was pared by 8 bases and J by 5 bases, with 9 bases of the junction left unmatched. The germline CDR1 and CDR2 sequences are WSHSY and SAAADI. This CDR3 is CASLRGLAGETQYF. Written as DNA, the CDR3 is TGCGCCAGCCTCCGGGGACTAGCCGGTGAGACCCAGTACTTC.

In nucleotides, the CDR3 is TGTGCCTGGAGACCCAGGGGAGCTACCTACGAGCAGTACTTC. Translating it yields CAWRPRGATYEQYF. The rearrangement uses TRBV30 and TRBJ2-7; a weak D match, TRBD1 (6 bases). The germline V gene encodes CDR1 GTSNPN and CDR2 SVGIG (reference sequence). The CDR3 spans 14 residues. V shed 3 bases and J shed 2 bases, with 14 bases lying between them.

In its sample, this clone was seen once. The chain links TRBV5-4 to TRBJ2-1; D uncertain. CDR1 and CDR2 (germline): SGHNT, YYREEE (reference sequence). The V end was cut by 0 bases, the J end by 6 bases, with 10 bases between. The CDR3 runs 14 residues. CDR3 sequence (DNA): TGTGCCAGCAGCTTGGTCGGTGGCGGCAATGAGCAGTTCTTC. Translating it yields CASSLVGGGNEQFF.

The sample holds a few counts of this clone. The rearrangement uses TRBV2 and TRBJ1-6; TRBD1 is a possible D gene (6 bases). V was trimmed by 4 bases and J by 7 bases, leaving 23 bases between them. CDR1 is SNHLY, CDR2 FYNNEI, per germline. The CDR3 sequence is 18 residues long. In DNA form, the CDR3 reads TGTGCCAGCAGTGTTATGGGTACAGGCCGGGGGGCAAATTCACCCCTCCACTTT. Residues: CASSVMGTGRGANSPLHF.

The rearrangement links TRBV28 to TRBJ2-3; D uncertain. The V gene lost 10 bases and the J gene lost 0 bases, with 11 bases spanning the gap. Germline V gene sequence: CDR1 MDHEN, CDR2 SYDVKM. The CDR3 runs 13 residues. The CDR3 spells CAIQKESTDTQYF. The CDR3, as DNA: TGTGCCATACAGAAAGAGAGCACAGATACGCAGTATTTT.